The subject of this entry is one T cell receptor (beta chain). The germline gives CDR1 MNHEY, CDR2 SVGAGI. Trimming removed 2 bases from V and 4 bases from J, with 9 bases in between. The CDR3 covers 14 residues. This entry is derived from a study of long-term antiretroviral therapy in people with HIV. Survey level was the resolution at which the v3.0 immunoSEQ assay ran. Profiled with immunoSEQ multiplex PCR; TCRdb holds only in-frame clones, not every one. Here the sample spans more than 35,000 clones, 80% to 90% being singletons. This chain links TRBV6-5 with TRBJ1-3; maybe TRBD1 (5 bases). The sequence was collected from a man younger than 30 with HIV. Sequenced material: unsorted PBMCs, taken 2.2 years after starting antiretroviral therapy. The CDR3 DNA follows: TGTGCCAGCAGTTACGGGGGTGGGGGAAACACCATATATTTT. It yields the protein CASSYGGGGNTIYF.